One and the same sample provided the 24 T cell receptor beta chains below, sequenced in a study of blood T cell repertoires in COVID-19. The data were produced by immunoSEQ multiplex PCR, yet TCRdb's version contains in-frame clones alone and is incomplete. The sample holds around 280,000 clones, about 87% seen once. Sequenced sample: peripheral blood. These receptors originate from a man aged 65-85 years with acute or convalescent COVID-19.

The chain links TRBV9 to TRBJ2-3; 9 bases are shared with TRBD2. The CDR3 sequence is 20 residues long. The V and J ends lost 0 bases and 0 bases, in that order; junction bases with no gene match: 14. Germline assignment: CDR1 SGDLS and CDR2 YYNGEE. This CDR3 reads CASSVGIAGAGASSTDTQYF. The DNA of the CDR3 is TGTGCCAGCAGCGTAGGTATAGCGGGGGCCGGAGCGTCTAGCACAGATACGCAGTATTTT.

V is TRBV13 and J is TRBJ1-2; D gene unclear. The CDR3 is 12 residues long. From germline, CDR1 is PRHDT and CDR2 FYEKMQ (reference sequence). V was pared by 6 bases and J by 7 bases, with 12 bases between. As DNA, the CDR3 is TGTGCCAGCAGACGAGGGAGCTTTGGCTACACCTTC. Translating gives CASRRGSFGYTF.

In this sample, this clone turned up once. The rearrangement links TRBV28 to TRBJ1-6, with 8 bases matching TRBD1. This CDR3 spans 21 amino acids. V shed 3 bases, J shed 0 bases, and the junction held 16 bases outside the gene matches. In germline, CDR1 is MDHEN, CDR2 SYDVKM. The CDR3 bases are TGTGCCAGCAGTTTTTCGGCGAGTGGACAGGGCACTCTCTCCTATAATTCACCCCTCCACTTT. Amino acids: CASSFSASGQGTLSYNSPLHF.

The V gene is TRBV7-2, the J gene TRBJ2-1, with 8 bases identical to TRBD1. Germline values: CDR1 SGHTA, CDR2 FQGNSA. V dropped 5 bases and J dropped 5; count of bases not matched to a gene: 8. The CDR3 contains 15 residues. The DNA of the CDR3 is TGTGCCAGCAGCCCGGACAGGGCGAGGAACAATGAGCAGTTCTTC. Protein sequence: CASSPDRARNNEQFF.

The chain recombines TRBV27 with TRBJ2-7; tentatively, D is TRBD1 (5 bases). There are 15 residues in the CDR3. Germline values: CDR1 MNHEY, CDR2 SMNVEV (reference sequence). With 1 base removed from V and 2 bases from J, the gap between germline ends came to 12 bases. The CDR3 DNA sequence: TGTGCCAGCAGTTTATATTCGCCAGGGCCCTACGAGCAGTACTTC. Translated, it gives CASSLYSPGPYEQYF.

This clone has just a few counts. This chain connects TRBV18 to TRBJ1-1, with TRBD1 identical over 7 bases. The ends lost 6 bases at V and 6 bases at J; junction bases unmatched: 10. Germline lookup yields CDR1 KGHSH and CDR2 LQKENI. The length of the CDR3 is 14 residues. Here the CDR3 reads CASSQNQGEAEAFF. The CDR3 nucleotides are TGTGCCAGCTCGCAAAACCAGGGGGAAGCTGAAGCTTTCTTT.

The CDR3 DNA reads as TGTGCCAGTAAACGATTGGGGACAGCCAATTCACCCCTCCACTTT. Its protein product is CASKRLGTANSPLHF. The chain links TRBV19 to TRBJ1-6; 7 nucleotides agree with TRBD1. The CDR3 length is 15 residues. Trimming at V came to 7 bases and at J to 7 bases, leaving 10 bases not matched to a gene. The germline CDR1 and CDR2 sequences are LNHDA and SQIVND (reference sequence). Together with reference TRBV19 and TRBJ1-6, the CDR3 gives the full variable domain: DGGITQSPKYLFRKEGQNVTLSCEQNLNHDAMYWYRQDPGQGLRLIYYSQIVNDFQKGDIAEGYSVSREKKESFPLTVTSAQKNPTAFYLCASKRLGTANSPLHFGNGTRLTVT.

To note about this clone: Distinct nucleotide sequences in the sample also encode this CDR3. This chain joins TRBV7-9 and TRBJ2-7; 7 nucleotides match TRBD1. There are 14 residues in the CDR3. V dropped 1 base and J dropped 4; count of bases not matched to a gene: 4. CDR1 is SEHNR and CDR2 is FQNEAQ in the germline V gene (reference sequence). In DNA form, the CDR3 reads TGTGCCAGCAGCTTAGGACAGGGTGCGTACGAGCAGTACTTC. Amino acids: CASSLGQGAYEQYF. Using reference TRBV7-9 and TRBJ2-7 for the parts outside the CDR3, the full variable domain is DTGVSQNPRHKITKRGQNVTFRCDPISEHNRLYWYRQTLGQGPEFLTYFQNEAQLEKSRLLSDRFSAERPKGSFSTLEIQRTEQGDSAMYLCASSLGQGAYEQYFGPGTRLTVT.

The gene calls are TRBV19 and TRBJ2-7; D uncertain. The germline CDR1 and CDR2 sequences are LNHDA and SQIVND (reference sequence). The CDR3 extends over 15 amino acids. With 7 bases removed from V and 2 bases from J, the gap between germline ends came to 18 bases. The CDR3 nucleotides read TGTGCCAGTACTTTTTTACCTAACCCCACCTACGAGCAGTACTTC. The encoded protein is CASTFLPNPTYEQYF.

This clone was seen more than once but under ten times. This CDR3 reads CASSSVGDSNQPQHF. For the CDR3, the DNA is TGTGCCAGCAGCTCGGTAGGGGATAGCAATCAGCCCCAGCATTTT. The chain couples TRBV5-6 to TRBJ1-5; D is possibly TRBD1 (5 bases). Per germline, CDR1 SGHDT and CDR2 YYEEEE. Trimming took 3 bases from V and 0 from J, leaving 10 bases between them. CDR3 length equals 15 residues.

The chain is built from TRBV28 and TRBJ2-2, with D unclear. Deletions cut 5 bases from V and 5 bases from J, with 6 bases between. Per germline, CDR1 MDHEN and CDR2 SYDVKM. The length of the CDR3 is 12 residues. The CDR3 loop reads CASSGRTGELFF. CDR3 in DNA: TGTGCCAGCAGTGGGCGAACCGGGGAGCTGTTTTTT.

About this clone itself: Other DNA sequences in the same sample also yield this CDR3. The chain's CDR3 is CASSFSGSNQPQHF. The CDR3 DNA reads TGTGCCAGCAGTTTTTCGGGTAGCAATCAGCCCCAGCATTTT. V gene TRBV27 combines with J gene TRBJ1-5; D not certain. Trimming shortened V by 3 bases and J by 0 bases, and 6 bases separated the two germline ends. Germline V gene lookup returns CDR1 MNHEY and CDR2 SMNVEV (reference sequence). The CDR3 has 14 amino acids.

This clone was observed once. The gene calls are TRBV4-3 and TRBJ2-2, with 9 positions matching TRBD2. The germline CDR1 and CDR2 sequences are LGHNA and YSLEER. The CDR3 is 17 residues long. The ends lost 0 bases at V and 6 bases at J; junction bases unmatched: 8. The CDR3 here is CASSQDRRGGRAGELFF. In DNA, the CDR3 is TGCGCCAGCAGCCAAGATAGGCGGGGGGGCCGGGCCGGGGAGCTGTTTTTT.

In regard to this clone: One end of the junction fails to match germline, which may point to a read error. V is TRBV29-1 and J is TRBJ2-7; TRBD1 matches 9 bases. This CDR3 is built from 11 residues. CDR1 and CDR2 from the germline V gene are SQVTM and ANQGSEA. DNA of the CDR3: TGCAGCGCTGAAGTAGGGACAGGGAGATACTTC. Translation: CSAEVGTGRYF.

The chain employs TRBV3-1 (or the pseudogene TRBV3-2) and TRBJ2-4; 8 bases fit TRBD2. CDR1 LGHDT and CDR2 YNNKEL come from the germline V gene (reference sequence). V lost 4 bases to trimming and J lost 5 bases; unmatched junction nucleotides: 10. The CDR3 contains 16 residues. Written as DNA, the CDR3 is TGTGCCAGCAGCCCCCTCGGGGCGGGGGGAGAAAACATTCAGTACTTC. Amino acids: CASSPLGAGGENIQYF.

The table lists this clone with a count of one. The chain employs TRBV7-9 and TRBJ1-6; no firm D call. V was trimmed by 1 base and J by 7 bases, leaving 14 bases between them. The CDR3 runs 16 residues. Germline V CDR1 and CDR2: SEHNR, FQNEAQ (reference sequence). The DNA for the CDR3 is TGTGCCAGCAGCTTAGGGGAGGGAGATTGGAATTCACCCCTCCACTTT. This translates into CASSLGEGDWNSPLHF.

The rearrangement uses TRBV6-5 and TRBJ1-6; 8 nucleotides line up with TRBD1. Trimming took 6 bases from V and 8 from J; bases not matched to a gene: 9. Germline lookup yields CDR1 MNHEY and CDR2 SVGAGI. This CDR3 is built from 15 residues. Here the CDR3 reads CASSRQGQVYSPLHF. The CDR3 coding sequence is TGTGCCAGCAGCAGACAGGGGCAGGTATATTCACCCCTCCACTTT.

The chain has TRBV20-1 and TRBJ2-7, with a weak D call TRBD1 (5 bases). The CDR3 loop spans 12 amino acids. Per the germline V gene, CDR1 is DFQATT and CDR2 is SNEGSKA (reference sequence). Between the trimmed V and J ends, which lost 3 bases and 1 base, there was a span of 7 bases. The CDR3 sequence is CSASRGSYEQYF. CDR3 nucleotide sequence: TGCAGTGCTAGTAGGGGTTCCTACGAGCAGTACTTC.

The count of this clone is one. This chain's CDR3 is CATSDRDGGVETQYF. For the CDR3, the DNA is TGTGCCACCAGTGACCGTGACGGGGGTGTAGAGACCCAGTACTTC. This sequence joins TRBV24-1 and TRBJ2-5; maybe TRBD2 (6 bases). Trimming took off 4 bases at V and 4 bases at J, with 15 bases between the two ends. Germline CDR1 KGHDR, CDR2 SFDVKD. This CDR3 is 15 amino acids long.

This chain joins TRBV6-5 and TRBJ2-7; 7 nucleotides agree with TRBD1. Germline loops: CDR1 MNHEY, CDR2 SVGAGI. V was pared by 6 bases and J by 1 base, with 6 bases of the junction left unmatched. The CDR3 spans 14 residues. CDR3 nucleotide sequence: TGTGCCAGCAGGACCGGGACAGAATCCTACGAGCAGTACTTC. This codes for CASRTGTESYEQYF.

The chain joins TRBV10-1 to TRBJ2-1, with 9 bases identical to TRBD2. This CDR3 is built from 15 residues. The germline CDR1 and CDR2 sequences are WNHNN and SYGVQD (reference sequence). V trimming: 3 bases; J trimming: 7 bases; junction bases outside the gene matches: 7. This CDR3 reads CASSDPLAGHNEQFF. CDR3 sequence (DNA): TGCGCCAGCAGTGACCCCCTAGCGGGACATAATGAGCAGTTCTTC.

This clone was observed a handful of times. This chain connects TRBV4-3 to TRBJ2-5, with D perhaps matching TRBD2 (6 bases). Germline V gives CDR1 LGHNA, CDR2 YSLEER. V lost 2 bases and J lost 5, with 9 bases in between. The CDR3 covers 13 residues. The CDR3 coding sequence is TGCGCCAGCAGCCAATTCCGGGGGGAGACCCAGTACTTC. Residues: CASSQFRGETQYF.

The chain is built from TRBV3-1 (or the pseudogene TRBV3-2) and TRBJ2-2; D remains ambiguous. V lost 3 bases and J lost 4, with 9 bases in between. The CDR3 extends over 14 amino acids. Germline CDR1 is LGHDT and CDR2 is YNNKEL (reference sequence). CDR3 in DNA: TGTGCCAGCAGCCACCCCCAGGTCACCGGGGAGCTGTTTTTT. It yields the protein CASSHPQVTGELFF.

The gene calls are TRBV7-8 and TRBJ1-5; D is possibly TRBD1 (6 bases). Trimming stripped 4 bases from V and 4 bases from J, with 17 bases between. The CDR3 contains 16 residues. CDR1 SGHVS and CDR2 FQNEAQ come from the germline V gene. The CDR3 nucleotides are TGTGCCAGCAGCTCGGGGACGGGGACAACAAATCAGCCCCAGCATTTT. As protein: CASSSGTGTTNQPQHF. Full variable domain (remainder filled in from reference TRBV7-8 and TRBJ1-5): GAGVSQSPRYKVAKRGQDVALRCDPISGHVSLFWYQQALGQGPEFLTYFQNEAQLDKSGLPSDRFFAERPEGSVSTLKIQRTQQEDSAVYLCASSSGTGTTNQPQHFGDGTRLSIL.